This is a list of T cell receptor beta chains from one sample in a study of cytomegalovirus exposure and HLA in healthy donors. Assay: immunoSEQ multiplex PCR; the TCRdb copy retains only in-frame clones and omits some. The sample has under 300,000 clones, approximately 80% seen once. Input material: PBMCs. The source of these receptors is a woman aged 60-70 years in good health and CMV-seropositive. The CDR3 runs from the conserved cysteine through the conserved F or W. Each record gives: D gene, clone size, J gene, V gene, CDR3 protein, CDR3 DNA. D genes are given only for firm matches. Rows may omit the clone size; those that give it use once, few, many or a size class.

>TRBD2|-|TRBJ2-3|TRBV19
CASSMLASGRTDTQYF
TGTGCCAGTAGTATGCTCGCTAGCGGGAGAACAGATACGCAGTATTTT
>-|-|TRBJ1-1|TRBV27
CASSLAGLNTEAFF
TGTGCCAGCAGTTTGGCAGGGCTGAACACTGAAGCTTTCTTT
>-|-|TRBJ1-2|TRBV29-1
CSVGGRFYGYTF
TGCAGCGTTGGGGGCCGATTCTATGGCTACACCTTC
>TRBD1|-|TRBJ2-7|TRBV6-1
CASRLRDSGTYEQYF
TGTGCCAGCAGACTCCGGGACAGCGGAACCTACGAGCAGTACTTC
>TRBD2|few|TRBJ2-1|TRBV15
CATRSSGRASYNEQFF
TGTGCCACCCGGTCTAGCGGGAGGGCTTCATACAATGAGCAGTTCTTC
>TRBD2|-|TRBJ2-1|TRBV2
CASSISGGSYNEQFF
TGTGCCAGCAGTATTAGCGGGGGCTCCTACAATGAGCAGTTCTTC
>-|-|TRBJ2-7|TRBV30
CAWSAQYEQYF
TGTGCCTGGAGTGCCCAGTACGAGCAGTACTTC
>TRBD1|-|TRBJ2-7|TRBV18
CASSPGQGHEQYF
TGTGCCAGCTCACCTGGACAGGGCCACGAGCAGTACTTC
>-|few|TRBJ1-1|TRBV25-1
CASSDRGNTEAFF
TGTGCCAGCAGTGACAGGGGGAACACTGAAGCTTTCTTT
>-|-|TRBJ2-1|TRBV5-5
CASSLDTLVVNEQFF
TGTGCCAGCAGCTTAGACACCCTGGTCGTAAATGAGCAGTTCTTC
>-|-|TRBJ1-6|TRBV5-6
CASSARQLSSYNSPLHF
TGTGCCAGCAGCGCCCGACAGTTGAGCTCCTATAATTCACCCCTCCACTTT
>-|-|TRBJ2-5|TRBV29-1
CSVVRSQETQYF
TGCAGCGTTGTACGGAGCCAAGAGACCCAGTACTTC
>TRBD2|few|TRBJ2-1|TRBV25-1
CASNPSGRGDEQFF
TGTGCCAGCAACCCTAGCGGGAGGGGAGATGAGCAGTTCTTC
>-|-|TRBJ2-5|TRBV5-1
CASSHSGSQETQYF
TGCGCCAGCAGCCACAGCGGCTCCCAAGAGACCCAGTACTTC
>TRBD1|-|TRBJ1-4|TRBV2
CASSGTGNEKLFF
TGTGCCAGCAGTGGGACAGGGAATGAAAAACTGTTTTTT
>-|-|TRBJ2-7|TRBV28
CASSLQNSYEQYF
TGTGCCAGCAGTTTACAGAACTCCTACGAGCAGTACTTC
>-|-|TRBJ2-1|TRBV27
CASSFTRVGGYNEQFF
TGTGCCAGCAGTTTTACTAGGGTAGGAGGCTACAATGAGCAGTTCTTC
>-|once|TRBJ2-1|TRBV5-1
CASSTRGEPYNEQFF
TGCGCCAGCAGTACGCGGGGAGAACCCTACAATGAGCAGTTCTTC
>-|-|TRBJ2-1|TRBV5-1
CASSLDGGPPYNEQFF
TGCGCCAGCAGCTTGGATGGCGGGCCCCCTTACAATGAGCAGTTCTTC
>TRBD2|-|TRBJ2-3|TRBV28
CASIPRTSGRRSTDTQYF
TGTGCCAGCATACCCAGGACTAGCGGGAGGCGGAGCACAGATACGCAGTATTTT
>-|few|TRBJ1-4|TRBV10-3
CASLPSRGSGEKLFF
TGTGCCTCCCTCCCCAGCAGGGGCAGTGGAGAAAAACTGTTTTTT
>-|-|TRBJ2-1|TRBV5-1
CASSLDRSSYNEQFF
TGCGCCAGCAGCTTGGACAGAAGCTCCTACAATGAGCAGTTCTTC
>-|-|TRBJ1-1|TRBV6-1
CASSVRWRDTEAFF
TGTGCCAGCAGTGTTCGGTGGCGGGACACTGAAGCTTTCTTT
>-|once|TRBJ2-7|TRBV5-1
CASSSTLTVTYEQYF
TGCGCCAGCAGCTCTACACTTACGGTGACTTACGAGCAGTACTTC
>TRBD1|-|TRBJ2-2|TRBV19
CASITGTGFTGELFF
TGTGCCAGTATCACCGGGACAGGGTTCACCGGGGAGCTGTTTTTT
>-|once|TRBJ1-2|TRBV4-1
CASSQGQGSYGYTF
TGCGCCAGCAGCCAAGGGCAGGGTTCCTATGGCTACACCTTC
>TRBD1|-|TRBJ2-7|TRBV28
CASSLYQSRTGGPYEQYF
TGTGCCAGCAGTTTATATCAATCTCGGACAGGAGGCCCCTACGAGCAGTACTTC
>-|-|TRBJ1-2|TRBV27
CASSPSRQGGYGYTF
TGTGCCAGCAGTCCATCTCGGCAGGGAGGCTATGGCTACACCTTC
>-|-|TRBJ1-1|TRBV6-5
CASRVEDYTEAFF
TGTGCCAGCAGGGTGGAGGACTACACTGAAGCTTTCTTT
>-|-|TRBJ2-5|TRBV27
CASGRRNYQETQYF
TGTGCCAGTGGCCGGAGAAACTACCAAGAGACCCAGTACTTC
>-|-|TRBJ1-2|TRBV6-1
CASSSWGEKRGYTF
TGTGCCAGCAGTAGTTGGGGGGAGAAGAGGGGCTACACCTTC
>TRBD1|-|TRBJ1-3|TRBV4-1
CASSLSGTGEGNTIYF
TGCGCCAGCAGCCTTTCCGGGACAGGGGAAGGAAACACCATATATTTT
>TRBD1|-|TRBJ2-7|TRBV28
CASSSTGWDSSYEQYF
TGTGCCAGCAGTTCCACAGGTTGGGACAGCTCCTACGAGCAGTACTTC
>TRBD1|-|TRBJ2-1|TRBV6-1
CASSGTGRTYNEQFF
TGTGCCAGCAGTGGGACAGGGCGGACTTACAATGAGCAGTTCTTC
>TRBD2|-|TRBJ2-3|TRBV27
CASSVGLAGGIDTQYF
TGTGCCAGCAGTGTCGGACTAGCGGGAGGGATAGATACGCAGTATTTT
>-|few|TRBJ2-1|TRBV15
CATSEGYEQFF
TGTGCCACCTCAGAGGGCTATGAGCAGTTCTTC
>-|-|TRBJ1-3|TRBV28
CASSFVAGAGNTIYF
TGTGCCAGCAGTTTTGTCGCAGGGGCTGGAAACACCATATATTTT
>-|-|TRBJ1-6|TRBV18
CASSPPGGWNSPLHF
TGTGCCAGCTCACCACCAGGAGGGTGGAATTCACCCCTCCACTTT
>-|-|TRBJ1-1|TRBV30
CAWRGRQGGLTEAFF
TGTGCCTGGAGAGGTCGGCAGGGAGGTTTGACTGAAGCTTTCTTT
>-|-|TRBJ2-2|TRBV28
CASSLPLEAGELFF
TGTGCCAGCAGTTTACCCTTGGAGGCCGGGGAGCTGTTTTTT
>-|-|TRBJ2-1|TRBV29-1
CSVLEHSNEQFF
TGCAGCGTTTTAGAGCACAGCAATGAGCAGTTCTTC
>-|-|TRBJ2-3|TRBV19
CASSIRRQTVKDTQYF
TGTGCCAGTAGTATAAGGAGACAGACAGTCAAGGATACGCAGTATTTT
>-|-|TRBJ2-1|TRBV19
CASSPRLKIWQEGEQFF
TGTGCCAGTAGTCCACGACTAAAAATCTGGCAGGAAGGTGAGCAGTTCTTC